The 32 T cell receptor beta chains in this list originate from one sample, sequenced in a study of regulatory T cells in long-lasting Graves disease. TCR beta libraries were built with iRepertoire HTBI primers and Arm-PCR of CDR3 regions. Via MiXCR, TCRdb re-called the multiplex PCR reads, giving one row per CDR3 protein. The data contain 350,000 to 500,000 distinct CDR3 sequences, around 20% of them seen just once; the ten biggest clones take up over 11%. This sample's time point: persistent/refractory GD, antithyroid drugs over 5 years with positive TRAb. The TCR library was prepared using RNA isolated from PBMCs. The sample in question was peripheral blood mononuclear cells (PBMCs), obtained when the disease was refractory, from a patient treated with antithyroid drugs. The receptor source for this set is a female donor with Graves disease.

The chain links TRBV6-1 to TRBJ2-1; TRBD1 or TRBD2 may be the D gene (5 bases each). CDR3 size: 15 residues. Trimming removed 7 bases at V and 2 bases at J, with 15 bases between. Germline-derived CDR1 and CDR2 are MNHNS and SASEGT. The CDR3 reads CASTSGLGPYNEQFF. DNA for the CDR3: TGTGCCAGCACCTCGGGATTGGGACCCTACAATGAGCAGTTCTTC.

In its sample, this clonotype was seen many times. The CDR3 DNA reads TGTGCCAGCAGTTACCAGGGAATAGCCGGGGAGCTGTTTTTT. This encodes CASSYQGIAGELFF. This chain uses TRBV6-5 with TRBJ2-2, with D possibly being TRBD1 (5 bases). CDR1 is MNHEY and CDR2 is SVGAGI in the germline V gene. The CDR3 covers 14 residues. V lost 2 bases to trimming and J lost 6 bases, with 10 bases between them.

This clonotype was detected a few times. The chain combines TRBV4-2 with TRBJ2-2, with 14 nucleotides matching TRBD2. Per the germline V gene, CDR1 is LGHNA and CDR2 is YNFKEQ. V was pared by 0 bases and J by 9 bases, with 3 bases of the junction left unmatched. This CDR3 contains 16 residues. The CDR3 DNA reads TGTGCCAGCAGCCAAGAAGGGACTAGCGGGAGTAGGGAGCTGTTTTTT. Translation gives CASSQEGTSGSRELFF.

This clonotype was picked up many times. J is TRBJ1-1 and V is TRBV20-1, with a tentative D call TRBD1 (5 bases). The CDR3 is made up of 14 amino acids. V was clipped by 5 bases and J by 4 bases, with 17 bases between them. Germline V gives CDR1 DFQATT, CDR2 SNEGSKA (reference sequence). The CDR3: CSAGGNFGGTEAFF. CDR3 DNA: TGCAGTGCTGGGGGGAATTTCGGGGGCACTGAAGCTTTCTTT.

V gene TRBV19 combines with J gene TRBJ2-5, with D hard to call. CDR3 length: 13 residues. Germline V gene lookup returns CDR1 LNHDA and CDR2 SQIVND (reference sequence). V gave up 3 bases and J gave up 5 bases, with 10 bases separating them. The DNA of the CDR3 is TGTGCCAGTAGTATGCGACCCCAGGAGACCCAGTACTTC. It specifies CASSMRPQETQYF.

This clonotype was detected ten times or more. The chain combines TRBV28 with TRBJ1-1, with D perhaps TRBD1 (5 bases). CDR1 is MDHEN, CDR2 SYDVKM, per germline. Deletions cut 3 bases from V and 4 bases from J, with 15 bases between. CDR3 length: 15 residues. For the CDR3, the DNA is TGTGCCAGCAGTTTTGTTGGGGCGGGTAGCACTGAAGCTTTCTTT. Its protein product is CASSFVGAGSTEAFF.

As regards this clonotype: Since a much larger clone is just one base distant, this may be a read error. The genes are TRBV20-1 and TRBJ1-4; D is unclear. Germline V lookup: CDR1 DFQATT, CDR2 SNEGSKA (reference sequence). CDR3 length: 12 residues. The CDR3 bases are TGCAGTGCTAGCACTCGGGAGGAAAGACTGTTTTTT. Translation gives CSASTREERLFF.

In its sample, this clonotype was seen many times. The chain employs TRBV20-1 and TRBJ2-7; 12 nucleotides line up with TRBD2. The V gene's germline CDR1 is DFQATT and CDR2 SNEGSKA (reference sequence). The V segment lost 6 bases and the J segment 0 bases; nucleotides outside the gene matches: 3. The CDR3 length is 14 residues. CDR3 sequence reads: CSAGTSGRSYEQYF. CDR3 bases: TGCAGTGCAGGGACTAGCGGGCGCTCCTACGAGCAGTACTTC.

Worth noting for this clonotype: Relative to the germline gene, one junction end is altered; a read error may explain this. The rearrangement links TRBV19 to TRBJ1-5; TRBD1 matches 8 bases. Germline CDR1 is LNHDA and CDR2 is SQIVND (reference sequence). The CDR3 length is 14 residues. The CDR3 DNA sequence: TGTGCCAGTACCCCCGGACAGGGCCATCAGCCCCGGCATTTT. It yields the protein CASTPGQGHQPRHF.

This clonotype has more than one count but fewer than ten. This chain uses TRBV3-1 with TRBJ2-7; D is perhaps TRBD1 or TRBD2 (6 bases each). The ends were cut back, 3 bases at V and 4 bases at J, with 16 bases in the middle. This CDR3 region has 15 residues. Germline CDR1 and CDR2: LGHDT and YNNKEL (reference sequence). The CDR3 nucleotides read TGTGCCAGCAGCCAGTACAGGGCCGGGGGTTACGAGCAGTACTTC. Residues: CASSQYRAGGYEQYF.

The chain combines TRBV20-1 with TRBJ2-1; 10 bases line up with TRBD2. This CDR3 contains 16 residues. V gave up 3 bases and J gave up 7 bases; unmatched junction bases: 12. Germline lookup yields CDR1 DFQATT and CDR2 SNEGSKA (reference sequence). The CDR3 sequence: CSASPSKSSGSNEQFF. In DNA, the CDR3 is TGCAGTGCTAGTCCCTCGAAGTCTAGCGGGAGTAATGAGCAGTTCTTC.

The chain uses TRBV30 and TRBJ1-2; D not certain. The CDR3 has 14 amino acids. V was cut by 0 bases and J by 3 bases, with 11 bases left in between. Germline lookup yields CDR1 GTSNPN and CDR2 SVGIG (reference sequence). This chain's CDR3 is CAWSVYGDDYGYTF. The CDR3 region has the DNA TGTGCCTGGAGTGTTTACGGGGATGACTATGGCTACACCTTC.

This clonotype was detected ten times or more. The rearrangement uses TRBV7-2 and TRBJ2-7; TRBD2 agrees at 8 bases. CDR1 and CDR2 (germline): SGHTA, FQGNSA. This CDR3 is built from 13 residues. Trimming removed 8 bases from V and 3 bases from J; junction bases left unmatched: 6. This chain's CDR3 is CASGSGTSYEQYF. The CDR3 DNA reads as TGTGCCAGCGGCTCCGGGACTAGCTACGAGCAGTACTTC. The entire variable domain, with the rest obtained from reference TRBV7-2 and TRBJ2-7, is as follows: GAGVSQSPSNKVTEKGKDVELRCDPISGHTALYWYRQSLGQGLEFLIYFQGNSAPDKSGLPSDRFSAERTGGSVSTLTIQRTQQEDSAVYLCASGSGTSYEQYFGPGTRLTVT.

CDR3 residues: CASSPKGQIEQFF. The DNA for the CDR3 is TGCGCCAGCAGCCCGAAAGGACAGATCGAGCAGTTCTTC. V usage is TRBV5-1 and J usage is TRBJ2-1; the D gene is possibly TRBD1 (6 bases). CDR1 SGHRS and CDR2 YFSETQ come from the germline V gene. The CDR3 has 13 residues. V gave up 4 bases and J gave up 10 bases, with 15 bases separating them.

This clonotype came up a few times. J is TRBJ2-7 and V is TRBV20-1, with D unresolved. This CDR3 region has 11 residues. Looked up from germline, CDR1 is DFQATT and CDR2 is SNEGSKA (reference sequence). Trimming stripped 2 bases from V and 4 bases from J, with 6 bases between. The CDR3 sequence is CSARKVYEQYF. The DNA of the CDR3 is TGCAGTGCTAGAAAAGTATACGAGCAGTACTTC.

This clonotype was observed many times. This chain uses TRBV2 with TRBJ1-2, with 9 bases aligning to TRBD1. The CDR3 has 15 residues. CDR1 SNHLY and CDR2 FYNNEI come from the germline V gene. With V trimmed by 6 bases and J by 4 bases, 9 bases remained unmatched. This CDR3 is CASRQRTGAAYGYTF. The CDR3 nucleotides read TGTGCCAGCAGGCAACGGACAGGGGCGGCCTATGGCTACACCTTC.

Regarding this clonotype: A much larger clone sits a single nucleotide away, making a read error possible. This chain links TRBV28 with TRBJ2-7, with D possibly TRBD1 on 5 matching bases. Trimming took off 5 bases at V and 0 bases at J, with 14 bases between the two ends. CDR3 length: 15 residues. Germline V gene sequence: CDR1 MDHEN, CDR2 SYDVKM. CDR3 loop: CASSPDGRDSYEQYF. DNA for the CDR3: TGTGCCAGCAGTCCCGACGGCAGGGACTCCTACGAGCAGTACTTC.

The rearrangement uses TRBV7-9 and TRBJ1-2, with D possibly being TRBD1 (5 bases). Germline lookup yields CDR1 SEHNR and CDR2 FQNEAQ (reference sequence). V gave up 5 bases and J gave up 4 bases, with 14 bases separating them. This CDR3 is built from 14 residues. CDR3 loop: CASSPDSSSYGYTF. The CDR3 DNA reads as TGTGCCAGCAGCCCCGACAGCTCTAGCTATGGCTACACCTTC.

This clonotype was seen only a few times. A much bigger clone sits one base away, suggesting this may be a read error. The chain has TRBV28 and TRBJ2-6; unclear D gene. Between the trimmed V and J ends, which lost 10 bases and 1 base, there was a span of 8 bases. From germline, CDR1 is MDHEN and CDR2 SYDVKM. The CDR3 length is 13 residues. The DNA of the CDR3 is TGTGCCAACCCAGCTTCTGGGGCCAACGTCCTGACTTTC. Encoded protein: CANPASGANVLTF.

In nucleotides, the CDR3 is TGTGCCAGCAGCGATTCGACTAGCGGGAGGGCCGCGCACATTCAGTACTTC. It encodes CASSDSTSGRAAHIQYF. This chain uses TRBV27 with TRBJ2-4; 14 bases map to TRBD2. Germline CDR1 is MNHEY and CDR2 is SMNVEV (reference sequence). The CDR3 consists of 17 residues. J lost 8 bases, V lost 6 bases, and 12 bases had no gene match.

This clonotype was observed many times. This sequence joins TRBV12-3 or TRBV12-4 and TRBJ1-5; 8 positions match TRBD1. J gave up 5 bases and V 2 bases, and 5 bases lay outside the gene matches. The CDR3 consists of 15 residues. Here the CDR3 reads CASSLRTGTDQPQHF. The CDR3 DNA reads TGTGCCAGCAGTTTAAGGACAGGGACCGATCAGCCCCAGCATTTT.

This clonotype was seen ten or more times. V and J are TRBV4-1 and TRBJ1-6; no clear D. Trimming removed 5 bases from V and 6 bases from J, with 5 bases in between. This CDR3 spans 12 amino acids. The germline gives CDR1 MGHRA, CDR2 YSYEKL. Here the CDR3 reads CASSISNSPLHF. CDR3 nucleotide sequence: TGCGCCAGCAGCATCAGTAATTCACCCCTCCACTTT.

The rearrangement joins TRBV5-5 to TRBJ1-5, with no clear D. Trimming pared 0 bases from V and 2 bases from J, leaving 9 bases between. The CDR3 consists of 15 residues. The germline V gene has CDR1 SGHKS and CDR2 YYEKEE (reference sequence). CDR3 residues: CASSLVFGGNQPQHF. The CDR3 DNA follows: TGTGCCAGCAGCTTGGTTTTCGGGGGCAATCAGCCCCAGCATTTT.

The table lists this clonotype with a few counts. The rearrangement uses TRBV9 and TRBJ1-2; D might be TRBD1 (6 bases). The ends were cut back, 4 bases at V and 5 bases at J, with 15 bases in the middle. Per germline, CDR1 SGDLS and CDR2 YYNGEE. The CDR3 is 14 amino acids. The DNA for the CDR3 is TGTGCCAGCAGCAGTACCCCGCAGGGGTATGGCTACACCTTC. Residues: CASSSTPQGYGYTF.

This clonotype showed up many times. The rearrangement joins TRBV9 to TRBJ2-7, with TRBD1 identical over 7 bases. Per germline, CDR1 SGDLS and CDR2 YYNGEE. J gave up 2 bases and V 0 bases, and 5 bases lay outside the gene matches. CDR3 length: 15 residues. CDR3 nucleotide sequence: TGTGCCAGCAGCGTAGGTGGGACAGCGCCCTACGAGCAGTACTTC. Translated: CASSVGGTAPYEQYF.

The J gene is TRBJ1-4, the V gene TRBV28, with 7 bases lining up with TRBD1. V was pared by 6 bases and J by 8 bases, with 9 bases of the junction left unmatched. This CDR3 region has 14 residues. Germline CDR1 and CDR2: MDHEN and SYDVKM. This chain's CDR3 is CASREIGGCEKLFF. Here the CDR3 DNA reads TGTGCCAGCAGGGAGATAGGGGGCTGCGAAAAACTGTTTTTT.

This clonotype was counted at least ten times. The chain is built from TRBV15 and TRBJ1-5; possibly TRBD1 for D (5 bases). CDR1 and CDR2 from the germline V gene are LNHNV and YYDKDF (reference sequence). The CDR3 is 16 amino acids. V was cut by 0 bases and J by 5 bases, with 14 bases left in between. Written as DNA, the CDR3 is TGTGCCACCAGCAGAGATTACAGGAGTAGGGATCAGCCCCAGCATTTT. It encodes CATSRDYRSRDQPQHF.

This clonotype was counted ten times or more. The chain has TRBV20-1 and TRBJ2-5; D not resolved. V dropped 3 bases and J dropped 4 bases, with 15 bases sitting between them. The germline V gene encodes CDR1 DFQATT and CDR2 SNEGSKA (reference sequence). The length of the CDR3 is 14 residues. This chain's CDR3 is CSASFGLGVETQYF. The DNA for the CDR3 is TGCAGTGCTAGCTTCGGATTGGGCGTAGAGACCCAGTACTTC.

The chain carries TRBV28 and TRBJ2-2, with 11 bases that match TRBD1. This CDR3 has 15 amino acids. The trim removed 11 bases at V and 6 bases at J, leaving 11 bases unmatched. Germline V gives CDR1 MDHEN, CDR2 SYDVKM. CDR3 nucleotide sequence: TGTGCCGGGAGTACCGGGACAGGGGGATCCGGGGAGCTGTTTTTT. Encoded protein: CAGSTGTGGSGELFF. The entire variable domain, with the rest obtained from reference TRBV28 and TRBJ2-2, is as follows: DVKVTQSSRYLVKRTGEKVFLECVQDMDHENMFWYRQDPGLGLRLIYFSYDVKMKEKGDIPEGYSVSREKKERFSLILESASTNQTSMYLCAGSTGTGGSGELFFGEGSRLTVL.

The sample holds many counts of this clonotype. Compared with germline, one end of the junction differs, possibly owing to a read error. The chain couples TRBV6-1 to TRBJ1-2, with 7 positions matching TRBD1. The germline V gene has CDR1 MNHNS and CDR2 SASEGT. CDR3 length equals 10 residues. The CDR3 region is CASSEMTGYF. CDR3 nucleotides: TGTGCCAGCAGTGAGATGACAGGGTACTTC.

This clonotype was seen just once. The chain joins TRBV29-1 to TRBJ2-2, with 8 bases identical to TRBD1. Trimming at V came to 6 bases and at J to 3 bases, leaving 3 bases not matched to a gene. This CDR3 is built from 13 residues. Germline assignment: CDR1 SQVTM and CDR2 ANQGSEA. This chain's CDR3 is CSVSDRDTGELFF. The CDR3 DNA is TGCAGCGTATCGGACAGGGACACCGGGGAGCTGTTTTTT.

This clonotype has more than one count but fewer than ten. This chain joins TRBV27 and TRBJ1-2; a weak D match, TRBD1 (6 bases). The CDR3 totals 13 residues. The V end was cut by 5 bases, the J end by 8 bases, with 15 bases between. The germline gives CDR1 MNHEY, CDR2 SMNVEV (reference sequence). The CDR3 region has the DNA TGTGCCAGCAGTAAGACAGGTAGGAGCGGCTACACCTTC. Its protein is CASSKTGRSGYTF.